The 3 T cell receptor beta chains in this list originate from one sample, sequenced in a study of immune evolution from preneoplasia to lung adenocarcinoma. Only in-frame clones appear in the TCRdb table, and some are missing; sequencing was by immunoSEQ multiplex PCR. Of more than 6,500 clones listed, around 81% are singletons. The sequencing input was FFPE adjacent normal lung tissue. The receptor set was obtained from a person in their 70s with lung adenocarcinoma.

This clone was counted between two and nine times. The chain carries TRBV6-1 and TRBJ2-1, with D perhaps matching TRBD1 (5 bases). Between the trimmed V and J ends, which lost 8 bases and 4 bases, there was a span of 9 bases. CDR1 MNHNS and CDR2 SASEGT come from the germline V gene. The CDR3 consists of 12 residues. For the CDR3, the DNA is TGTGCCAGCCAGCAGGGATACAATGAGCAGTTCTTC. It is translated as CASQQGYNEQFF.

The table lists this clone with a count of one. This chain's CDR3 is CASSLGGASSYNEQFF. The CDR3 region has the DNA TGTGCCAGCAGCTTGGGGGGGGCCAGCTCCTACAATGAGCAGTTCTTC. The V gene is TRBV7-2, the J gene TRBJ2-1, with D tentatively TRBD2 (7 bases). V lost 3 bases and J lost 0, with 12 bases in between. The length of the CDR3 is 16 residues. Germline-derived CDR1 and CDR2 are SGHTA and FQGNSA.

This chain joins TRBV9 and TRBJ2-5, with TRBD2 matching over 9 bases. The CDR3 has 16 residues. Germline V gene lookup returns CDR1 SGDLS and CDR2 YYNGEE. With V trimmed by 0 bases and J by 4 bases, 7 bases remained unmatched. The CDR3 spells CASSVVGAGGGETQYF. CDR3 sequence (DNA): TGTGCCAGCAGCGTAGTGGGAGCGGGGGGAGGAGAGACCCAGTACTTC.